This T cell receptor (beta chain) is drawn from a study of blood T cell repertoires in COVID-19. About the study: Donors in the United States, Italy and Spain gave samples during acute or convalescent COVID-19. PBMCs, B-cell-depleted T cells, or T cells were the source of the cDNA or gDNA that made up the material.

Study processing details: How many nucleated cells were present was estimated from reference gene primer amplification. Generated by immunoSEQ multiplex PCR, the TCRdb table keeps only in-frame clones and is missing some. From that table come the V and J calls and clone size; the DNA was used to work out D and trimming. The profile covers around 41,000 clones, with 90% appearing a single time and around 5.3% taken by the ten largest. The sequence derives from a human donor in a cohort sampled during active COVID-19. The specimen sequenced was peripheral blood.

Here the CDR3 reads CASSQSGSQLLNTEAFF. CDR3 bases: TGCGCCAGCAGCCAAAGTGGGAGCCAACTTTTGAACACTGAAGCTTTCTTT. The chain joins TRBV4-1 to TRBJ1-1; D unclear. V was trimmed by 2 bases and J by 0 bases, leaving 16 bases between them. Germline-derived CDR1 and CDR2 are MGHRA and YSYEKL. This CDR3 is built from 17 residues.